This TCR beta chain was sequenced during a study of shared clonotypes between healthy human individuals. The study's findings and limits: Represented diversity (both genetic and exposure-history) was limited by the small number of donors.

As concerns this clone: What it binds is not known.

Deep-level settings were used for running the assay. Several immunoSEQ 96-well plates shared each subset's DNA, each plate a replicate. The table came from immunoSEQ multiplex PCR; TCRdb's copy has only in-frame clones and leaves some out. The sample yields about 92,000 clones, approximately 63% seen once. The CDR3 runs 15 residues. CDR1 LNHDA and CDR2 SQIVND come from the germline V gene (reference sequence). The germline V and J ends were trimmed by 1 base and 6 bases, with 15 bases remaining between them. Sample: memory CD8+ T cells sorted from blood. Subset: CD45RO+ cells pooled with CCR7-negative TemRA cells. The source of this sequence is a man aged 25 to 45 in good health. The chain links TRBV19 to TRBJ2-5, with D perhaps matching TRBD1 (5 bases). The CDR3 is CASSIGRRQTQTQYF. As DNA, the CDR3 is TGTGCCAGTAGTATAGGCCGTCGACAGACCCAGACCCAGTACTTC.